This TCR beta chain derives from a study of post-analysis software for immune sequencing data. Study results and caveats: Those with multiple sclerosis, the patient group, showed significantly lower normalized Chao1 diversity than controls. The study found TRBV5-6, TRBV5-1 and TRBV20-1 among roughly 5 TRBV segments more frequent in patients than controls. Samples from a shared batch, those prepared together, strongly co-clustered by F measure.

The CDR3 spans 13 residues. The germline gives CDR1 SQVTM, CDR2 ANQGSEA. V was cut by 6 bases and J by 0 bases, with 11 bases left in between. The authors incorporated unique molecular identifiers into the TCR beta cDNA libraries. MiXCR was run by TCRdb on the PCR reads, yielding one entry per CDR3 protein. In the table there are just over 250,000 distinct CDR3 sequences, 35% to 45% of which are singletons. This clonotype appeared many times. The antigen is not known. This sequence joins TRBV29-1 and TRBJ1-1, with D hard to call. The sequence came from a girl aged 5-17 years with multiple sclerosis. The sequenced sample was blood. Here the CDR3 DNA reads TGCAGCGTCGGACGTCCGCTGAACACTGAAGCTTTCTTT. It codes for CSVGRPLNTEAFF.